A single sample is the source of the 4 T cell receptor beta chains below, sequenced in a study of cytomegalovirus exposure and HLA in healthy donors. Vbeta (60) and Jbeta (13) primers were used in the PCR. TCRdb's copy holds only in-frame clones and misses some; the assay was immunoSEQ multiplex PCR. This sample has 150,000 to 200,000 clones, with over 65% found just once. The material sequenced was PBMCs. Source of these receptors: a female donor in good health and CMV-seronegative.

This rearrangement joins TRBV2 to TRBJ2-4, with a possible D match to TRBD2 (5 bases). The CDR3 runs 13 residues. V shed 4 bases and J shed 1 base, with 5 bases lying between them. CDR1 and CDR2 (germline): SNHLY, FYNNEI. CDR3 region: CASSGEAKNIQYF. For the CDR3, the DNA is TGTGCCAGCAGTGGGGAGGCCAAAAACATTCAGTACTTC.

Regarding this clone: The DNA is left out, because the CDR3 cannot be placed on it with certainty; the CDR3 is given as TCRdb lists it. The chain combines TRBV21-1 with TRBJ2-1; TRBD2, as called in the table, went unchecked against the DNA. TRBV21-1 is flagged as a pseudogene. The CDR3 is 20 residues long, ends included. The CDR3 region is CASSKGVGSGIGNKVDEQFF.

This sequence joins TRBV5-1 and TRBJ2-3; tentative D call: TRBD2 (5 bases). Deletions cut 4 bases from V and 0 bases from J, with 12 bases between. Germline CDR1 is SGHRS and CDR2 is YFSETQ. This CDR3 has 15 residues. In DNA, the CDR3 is TGCGCCAGCAGCCCGAGGGCGCCAAGCACAGATACGCAGTATTTT. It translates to CASSPRAPSTDTQYF.

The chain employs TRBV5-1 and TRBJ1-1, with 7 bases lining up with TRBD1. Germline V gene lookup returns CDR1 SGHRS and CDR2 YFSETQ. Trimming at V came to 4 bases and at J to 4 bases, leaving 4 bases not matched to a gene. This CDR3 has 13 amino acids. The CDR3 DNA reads TGCGCCAGCAGCCCTCAGGGGGGCACTGAAGCTTTCTTT. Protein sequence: CASSPQGGTEAFF. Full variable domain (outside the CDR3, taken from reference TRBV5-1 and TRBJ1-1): KAGVTQTPRYLIKTRGQQVTLSCSPISGHRSVSWYQQTPGQGLQFLFEYFSETQRNKGNFPGRFSGRQFSNSRSEMNVSTLELGDSALYLCASSPQGGTEAFFGQGTRLTVV.